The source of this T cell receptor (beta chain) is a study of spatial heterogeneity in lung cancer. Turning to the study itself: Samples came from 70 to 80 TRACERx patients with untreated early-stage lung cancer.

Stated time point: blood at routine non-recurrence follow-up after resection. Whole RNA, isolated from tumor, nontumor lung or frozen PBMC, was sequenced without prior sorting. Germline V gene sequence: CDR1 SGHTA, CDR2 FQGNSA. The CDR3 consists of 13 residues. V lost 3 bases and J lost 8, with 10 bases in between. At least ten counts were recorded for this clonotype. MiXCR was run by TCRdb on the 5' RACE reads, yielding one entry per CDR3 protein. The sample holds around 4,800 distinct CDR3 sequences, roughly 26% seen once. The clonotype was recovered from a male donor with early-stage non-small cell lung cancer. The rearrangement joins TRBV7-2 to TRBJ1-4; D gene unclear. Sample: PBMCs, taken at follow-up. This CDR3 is CASSFASEEKLFF. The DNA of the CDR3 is TGTGCCAGCAGCTTTGCCAGCGAGGAAAAACTGTTTTTT. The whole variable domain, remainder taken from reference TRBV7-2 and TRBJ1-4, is GAGVSQSPSNKVTEKGKDVELRCDPISGHTALYWYRQSLGQGLEFLIYFQGNSAPDKSGLPSDRFSAERTGGSVSTLTIQRTQQEDSAVYLCASSFASEEKLFFGSGTQLSVL.